The entry below describes one T cell receptor beta chain. What it binds is not known. Method: immunoSEQ multiplex PCR; TCRdb's copy keeps in-frame clones and lacks some. Found here are 17,000 or so clones, around 75% of them singletons; the top ten hold 3.5% to 5%. Each patient experienced a relapse that followed autologous stem cell transplantation, and brentuximab vedotin exposure varied. Trimming shortened V by 11 bases and J by 10 bases, and 15 bases separated the two germline ends. The CDR3 contains 11 residues. Germline CDR1 is MNHEY and CDR2 is SVGAGI. This sample is part of a study of PD-1 blockade in classical Hodgkin lymphoma. The study's findings and limits: CD4+ TCR diversity, unlike CD8+, climbed significantly by C4D1. Newly diagnosed patients reportedly had lower baseline TCR diversity than healthy donors.

Here the sequenced sample was peripheral blood mononuclear cells (PBMCs), taken at baseline. This chain joins TRBV6-5 and TRBJ2-1; no firm D call. This TCR came from a human donor with classical Hodgkin lymphoma. This CDR3 reads CASQGLGEQFF. The CDR3 nucleotides are TGTGCCTCCCAAGGGCTGGGAGAGCAGTTCTTC.